This entry lists 24 T cell receptor beta chains sequenced from one sample in a study of OX40 agonist ivuxolimab in advanced cancers. Measured with immunoSEQ multiplex PCR; TCRdb has only the in-frame clones, and not every one. The sample has nearly 110,000 clones, around 93% seen once. The sequencing here drew on CD4+ or CD8+ T cells sorted from blood, taken in a trial of the OX40 agonist ivuxolimab. These receptors were taken from an adult with an advanced solid tumor such as melanoma, head and neck, liver or kidney cancer.

This clone was seen only once. J is TRBJ1-1 and V is TRBV6-5; D is perhaps TRBD1 (6 bases). Looked up from germline, CDR1 is MNHEY and CDR2 is SVGAGI. The CDR3 has 13 residues. Trimming shortened V by 4 bases and J by 7 bases, and 13 bases separated the two germline ends. DNA for the CDR3: TGTGCCAGCAGTTCCCGCCGGGACATTGAAGCTTTCTTT. It yields the protein CASSSRRDIEAFF.

CDR3 loop: CASSLGLTNTGELFF. The CDR3 region has the DNA TGTGCCAGCAGCTTGGGCCTGACGAACACCGGGGAGCTGTTTTTT. The V and J genes are TRBV5-5 and TRBJ2-2, with unresolved D. The CDR3 runs 15 residues. V lost 0 bases and J 0 bases, leaving 6 bases between the germline ends. The germline V gene encodes CDR1 SGHKS and CDR2 YYEKEE (reference sequence).

The V and J genes are TRBV14 and TRBJ1-6; D is unresolved. Deletions cut 3 bases from V and 15 bases from J, with 12 bases between. The CDR3 is made up of 12 amino acids. Looked up from germline, CDR1 is SGHDN and CDR2 is FVKESK. CDR3: CASSQTAYGLHF. The CDR3 DNA reads TGTGCCAGCAGCCAGACCGCTTACGGCCTCCACTTT.

This clone was detected once. J is TRBJ2-2 and V is TRBV25-1; 8 bases fit TRBD2. Losses at the gene ends were 7 bases for V and 5 bases for J; bases not matched to a gene: 6. Germline V gene lookup returns CDR1 MGHDK and CDR2 SYGVNS. The CDR3 is 14 amino acids. The CDR3 DNA follows: TGTGCCAGCACTAAGCGGGAGCCAACCGGGGAGCTGTTTTTT. Protein: CASTKREPTGELFF.

V is TRBV5-1 and J is TRBJ2-6, with 8 bases fitting TRBD1. Germline assignment: CDR1 SGHRS and CDR2 YFSETQ. There are 20 residues in the CDR3. Unmatched junction bases numbered 13, after V lost 0 bases and J lost 2 bases. The CDR3 DNA reads TGCGCCAGCAGCTTGGACCCTCTCGGACAGGGTGGCACTGGGGCCAACGTCCTGACTTTC. It encodes CASSLDPLGQGGTGANVLTF.

The chain combines TRBV5-6 with TRBJ1-2; D is possibly TRBD1 (6 bases). This CDR3 has 16 residues. V was cut by 1 base and J by 6 bases, with 19 bases left in between. CDR1 and CDR2 from the germline V gene are SGHDT and YYEEEE. The CDR3 region is CASSLIFRGPGDGYTF. CDR3 DNA sequence: TGTGCCAGCAGCTTGATTTTCAGGGGCCCTGGGGATGGCTACACCTTC.

This sequence joins TRBV5-1 and TRBJ2-7; 7 nucleotides line up with TRBD2. This CDR3 has 14 amino acids. The V gene end was trimmed by 2 bases and the J gene end by 7 bases; junction bases not matched to a gene: 9. Germline lookup yields CDR1 SGHRS and CDR2 YFSETQ. The CDR3 loop reads CASSFAGTISEQYF. Here the CDR3 DNA reads TGCGCCAGCAGCTTCGCCGGGACTATAAGTGAGCAGTACTTC.

This chain links TRBV2 with TRBJ2-6, with a tentative D call TRBD2 (6 bases). The CDR3 spans 14 residues. Trimming took off 10 bases at V and 1 base at J, with 11 bases between the two ends. Germline V gene data show CDR1 as SNHLY and CDR2 as FYNNEI. The CDR3 protein is CANGGASGANVLTF. CDR3 nucleotides: TGTGCCAACGGAGGGGCTTCTGGGGCCAACGTCCTGACTTTC.

This chain uses TRBV19 with TRBJ2-7; 8 nucleotides align to TRBD2. Losses at the gene ends were 3 bases for V and 0 bases for J; bases not matched to a gene: 4. This CDR3 is 15 amino acids long. The germline CDR1 and CDR2 sequences are LNHDA and SQIVND (reference sequence). CDR3 DNA: TGTGCCAGTAGTATCCTGCGGGGGGACTCCTACGAGCAGTACTTC. It encodes CASSILRGDSYEQYF.

The chain combines TRBV9 with TRBJ2-1; TRBD2 agrees at 16 bases. Germline CDR1 is SGDLS and CDR2 is YYNGEE. The CDR3 length is 19 residues. After removal of 3 bases from V and 6 bases from J, the junction contained 12 bases not matched to a gene. CDR3: CASSGQGTSGRAPGNEQFF. DNA for the CDR3: TGTGCCAGCAGCGGACAGGGGACTAGCGGGAGGGCCCCTGGCAATGAGCAGTTCTTC.

The chain recombines TRBV6-5 with TRBJ2-5, with D unresolved. TRBJ2-7 matches the DNA end more closely, so the J call is doubtful. Germline V gene data show CDR1 as MNHEY and CDR2 as SVGAGI. The CDR3 spans 9 residues. The CDR3 DNA reads as TGTGCCAGGGTTTACGAGCAGTACTTC. Its translation is CARVYEQYF.

In this sample, this clone turned up once. The J gene is TRBJ1-1, the V gene TRBV5-8, with 7 nucleotides matching TRBD1. The CDR3 totals 14 residues. The J segment lost 1 base and the V segment lost 5 bases, leaving 5 bases of the junction unmatched. CDR1 is SGHTS and CDR2 is YDEGEE in the germline V gene. This CDR3 is CASSSQGGNTEAFF. The CDR3 region has the DNA TGTGCCAGCAGTTCCCAGGGGGGGAACACTGAAGCTTTCTTT.

The CDR3 DNA reads as TGCGCCAGCAGTGAGAGGGTAATAAAGAGGGAGCAGTACTTC. Translated, it gives CASSERVIKREQYF. The chain employs TRBV10-1 and TRBJ2-7; no clear D gene. This CDR3 contains 14 residues. V was pared by 2 bases and J by 7 bases, with 15 bases between. Germline CDR1 WNHNN, CDR2 SYGVQD (reference sequence).

The chain uses TRBV11-3 and TRBJ2-2; D call uncertain. The CDR3 runs to 14 residues. Trimming left V 7 bases short and J 2 bases short, with 11 bases between. Germline V gene data show CDR1 as SGHNT and CDR2 as YENEEA. The CDR3 coding sequence is TGTGCCAGCAACAACAGAATTAACACCGGGGAGCTGTTTTTT. Translated, it gives CASNNRINTGELFF. Looking up the rest from reference TRBV11-3 and TRBJ2-2 gives the full variable domain: EAGVVQSPRYKIIEKKQPVAFWCNPISGHNTLYWYLQNLGQGPELLIRYENEEAVDDSQLPKDRFSAERLKGVDSTLKIQPAELGDSAVYLCASNNRINTGELFFGEGSRLTVL.

The gene calls are TRBV28 and TRBJ2-1; 7 nucleotides line up with TRBD2. This CDR3 comprises 17 residues. V trimming: 4 bases; J trimming: 4 bases; junction bases outside the gene matches: 13. CDR1 is MDHEN and CDR2 is SYDVKM in the germline V gene. CDR3: CASSSGLGGRLYNEQFF. The CDR3 DNA sequence: TGTGCCAGCAGTTCCGGACTTGGCGGGAGACTTTACAATGAGCAGTTCTTC.

The rearrangement joins TRBV28 to TRBJ2-2; possibly TRBD1 for D (6 bases). V lost 7 bases and J 4 bases, leaving 16 bases between the germline ends. In germline, CDR1 is MDHEN, CDR2 SYDVKM. The CDR3 has 15 amino acids. CDR3 residues: CASIPGQVLTGELFF. CDR3 DNA: TGTGCCAGCATTCCGGGACAAGTCCTCACCGGGGAGCTGTTTTTT.

J is TRBJ1-1 and V is TRBV19; 11 bases agree with TRBD1. CDR1 and CDR2 from the germline V gene are LNHDA and SQIVND (reference sequence). The CDR3 is 14 amino acids. J lost 6 bases, V lost 5 bases, and 5 bases had no gene match. The CDR3, as DNA: TGTGCCAGTAGTCCTGGGACAGGGGGTCCTGAAGCTTTCTTT. Translated, it gives CASSPGTGGPEAFF.

This clone was observed once. V usage is TRBV7-2 and J usage is TRBJ1-2; no reliable D call. Germline CDR1 and CDR2: SGHTA and FQGNSA. The length of the CDR3 is 13 residues. V shed 5 bases and J shed 8 bases, with 15 bases lying between them. The CDR3 region has the DNA TGTGCCAGCAGCCCCGGCCAGAGCAAGGGCTACACCTTC. Protein product: CASSPGQSKGYTF.

The chain combines TRBV7-2 with TRBJ2-7; the D gene is possibly TRBD2 (6 bases). Trimming removed 5 bases from V and 2 bases from J, with 22 bases in between. CDR1 is SGHTA, CDR2 FQGNSA, per germline. The CDR3 consists of 17 residues. The DNA for the CDR3 is TGTGCCAGCAGCCCGACCCAGCTTGGGGGAGGACCCTACGAGCAGTACTTC. Its protein product is CASSPTQLGGGPYEQYF.

The chain links TRBV4-3 to TRBJ1-1; 9 nucleotides align to TRBD1. Germline CDR1 is LGHNA and CDR2 is YSLEER. V dropped 4 bases and J dropped 4; count of bases not matched to a gene: 7. The CDR3 is 15 residues long. The chain's CDR3 is CASSRTQGAGTEAFF. The CDR3 bases are TGCGCCAGCAGCCGCACACAGGGGGCCGGCACTGAAGCTTTCTTT.

This chain uses TRBV10-3 with TRBJ2-6, with 8 bases aligning to TRBD2. The CDR3 spans 19 residues. V trimming: 0 bases; J trimming: 0 bases; junction bases outside the gene matches: 7. In germline, CDR1 is ENHRY, CDR2 SYGVKD. The CDR3 DNA reads TGTGCCATCAGTGAGTCTCCTAGCGGGCAACTCTCTGGGGCCAACGTCCTGACTTTC. This codes for CAISESPSGQLSGANVLTF.

V and J are TRBV5-6 and TRBJ2-7; perhaps TRBD2 as D (5 bases). CDR3 length: 14 residues. Between the trimmed V and J ends, which lost 5 bases and 6 bases, there was a span of 18 bases. Germline-derived CDR1 and CDR2 are SGHDT and YYEEEE. The CDR3 coding sequence is TGTGCCAGCAGTGCCGGGGATTACAGAGGCGAGCAGTACTTC. Translation: CASSAGDYRGEQYF.

The V and J genes are TRBV19 and TRBJ2-7, with D possibly matching TRBD2 (6 bases). Trimming removed 3 bases from V and 7 bases from J, with 13 bases in between. The CDR3 is made up of 13 amino acids. Germline CDR1 and CDR2: LNHDA and SQIVND (reference sequence). The chain's CDR3 is CASSIFGGIEQYF. In nucleotides, the CDR3 is TGTGCCAGTAGTATTTTTGGGGGGATAGAGCAGTACTTC.

This sequence joins TRBV12-5 and TRBJ2-1, with D possibly TRBD1 on 5 matching bases. Trimming took 2 bases from V and 7 from J, leaving 6 bases between them. CDR1 and CDR2 (germline): LGHNT, FRNRAP. The CDR3 runs to 12 residues. The CDR3 region has the DNA TGTGCTAGTGGTTTGTCAGGGAATGAGCAGTTCTTC. It codes for CASGLSGNEQFF. Supplemented by reference TRBV12-5 and TRBJ2-1, the full variable domain reads DARVTQTPRHKVTEMGQEVTMRCQPILGHNTVFWYRQTMMQGLELLAYFRNRAPLDDSGMPKDRFSAEMPDATLATLKIQPSEPRDSAVYFCASGLSGNEQFFGPGTRLTVL.